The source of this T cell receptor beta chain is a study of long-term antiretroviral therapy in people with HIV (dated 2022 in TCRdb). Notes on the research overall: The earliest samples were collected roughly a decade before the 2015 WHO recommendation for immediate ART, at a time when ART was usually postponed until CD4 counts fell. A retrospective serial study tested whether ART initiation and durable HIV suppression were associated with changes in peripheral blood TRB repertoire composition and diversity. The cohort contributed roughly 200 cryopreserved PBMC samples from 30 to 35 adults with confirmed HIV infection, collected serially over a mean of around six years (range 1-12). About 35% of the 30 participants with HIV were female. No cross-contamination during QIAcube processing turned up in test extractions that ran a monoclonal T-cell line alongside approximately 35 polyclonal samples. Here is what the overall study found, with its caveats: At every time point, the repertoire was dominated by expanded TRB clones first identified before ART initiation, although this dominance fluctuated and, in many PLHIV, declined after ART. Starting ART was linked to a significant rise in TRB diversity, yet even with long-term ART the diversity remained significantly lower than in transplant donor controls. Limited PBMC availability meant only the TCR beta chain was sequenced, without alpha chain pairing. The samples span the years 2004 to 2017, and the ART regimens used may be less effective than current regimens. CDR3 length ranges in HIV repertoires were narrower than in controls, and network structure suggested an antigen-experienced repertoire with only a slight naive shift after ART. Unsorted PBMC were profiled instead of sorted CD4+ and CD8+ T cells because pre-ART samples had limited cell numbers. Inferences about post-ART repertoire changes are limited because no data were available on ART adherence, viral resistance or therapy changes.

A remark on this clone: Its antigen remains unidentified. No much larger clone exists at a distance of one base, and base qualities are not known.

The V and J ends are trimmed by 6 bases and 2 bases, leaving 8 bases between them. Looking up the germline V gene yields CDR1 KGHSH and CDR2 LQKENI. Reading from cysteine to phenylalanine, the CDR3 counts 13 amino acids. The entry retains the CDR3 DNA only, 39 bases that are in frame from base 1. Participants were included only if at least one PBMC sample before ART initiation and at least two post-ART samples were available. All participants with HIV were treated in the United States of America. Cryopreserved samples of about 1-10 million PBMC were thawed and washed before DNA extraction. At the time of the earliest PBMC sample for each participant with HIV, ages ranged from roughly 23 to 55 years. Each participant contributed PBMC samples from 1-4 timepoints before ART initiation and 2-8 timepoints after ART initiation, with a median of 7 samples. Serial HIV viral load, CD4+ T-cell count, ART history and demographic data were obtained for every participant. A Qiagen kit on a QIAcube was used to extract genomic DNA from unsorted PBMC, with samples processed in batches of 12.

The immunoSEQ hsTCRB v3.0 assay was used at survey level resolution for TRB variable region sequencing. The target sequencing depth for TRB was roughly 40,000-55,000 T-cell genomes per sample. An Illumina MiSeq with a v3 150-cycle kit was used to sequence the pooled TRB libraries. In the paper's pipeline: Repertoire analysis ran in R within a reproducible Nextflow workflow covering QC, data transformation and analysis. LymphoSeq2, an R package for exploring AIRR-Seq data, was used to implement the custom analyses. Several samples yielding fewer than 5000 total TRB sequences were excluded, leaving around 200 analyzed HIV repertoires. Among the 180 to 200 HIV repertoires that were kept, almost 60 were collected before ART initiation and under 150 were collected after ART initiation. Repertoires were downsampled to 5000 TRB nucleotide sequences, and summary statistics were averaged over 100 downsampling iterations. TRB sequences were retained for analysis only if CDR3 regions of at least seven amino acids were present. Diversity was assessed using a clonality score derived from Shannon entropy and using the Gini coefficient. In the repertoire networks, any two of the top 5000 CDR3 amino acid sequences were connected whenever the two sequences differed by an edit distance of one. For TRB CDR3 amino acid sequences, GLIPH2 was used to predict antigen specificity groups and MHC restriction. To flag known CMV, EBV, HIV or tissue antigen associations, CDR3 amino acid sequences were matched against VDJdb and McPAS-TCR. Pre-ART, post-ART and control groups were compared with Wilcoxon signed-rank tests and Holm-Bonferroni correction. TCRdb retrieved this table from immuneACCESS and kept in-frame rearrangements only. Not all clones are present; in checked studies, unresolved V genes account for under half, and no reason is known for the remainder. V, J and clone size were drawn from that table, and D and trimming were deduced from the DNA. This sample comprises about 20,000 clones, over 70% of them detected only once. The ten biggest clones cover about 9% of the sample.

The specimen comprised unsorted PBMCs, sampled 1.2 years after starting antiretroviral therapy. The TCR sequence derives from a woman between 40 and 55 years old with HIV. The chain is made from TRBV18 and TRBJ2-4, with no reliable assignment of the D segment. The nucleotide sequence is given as TGTGCCAGCTCGGAAGGGACCAAAAACATTCAGTACTTC. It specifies CASSEGTKNIQYF.